This TCR beta chain appears in the sequencing data of a study of T cell repertoires in aging, cancer and after chemotherapy. The wider study: The full dataset contained about 10 million TCR reads.

From germline, CDR1 is DFQATT and CDR2 SNEGSKA (reference sequence). CDR3 length: 13 amino acids. This clonotype is labeled medium-sized. Its antigen remains unknown. Whole-study findings and limits: Rebound thymic output was suggested by rising median generation probability during chemotherapy in each cancer cohort.

TRB rearrangements spanning V, D and J were amplified using mixed TRB-A/B primers. TCRdb re-called the multiplex PCR reads with MiXCR, one entry per CDR3 protein. The data contain about 11,000 distinct CDR3 sequences, under 30% of them singletons. Peripheral blood genomic DNA, not sorted cells or RNA, was the template. Sequenced sample: blood. The genes are TRBV20-1 and TRBJ1-2, with D maybe TRBD1 (5 bases). The TCR originated in a human donor in good health. The CDR3 bases are TGCATTCCGGGGGGGGTACCTAACTATGGCTACACCTTC. Its protein product is CIPGGVPNYGYTF.